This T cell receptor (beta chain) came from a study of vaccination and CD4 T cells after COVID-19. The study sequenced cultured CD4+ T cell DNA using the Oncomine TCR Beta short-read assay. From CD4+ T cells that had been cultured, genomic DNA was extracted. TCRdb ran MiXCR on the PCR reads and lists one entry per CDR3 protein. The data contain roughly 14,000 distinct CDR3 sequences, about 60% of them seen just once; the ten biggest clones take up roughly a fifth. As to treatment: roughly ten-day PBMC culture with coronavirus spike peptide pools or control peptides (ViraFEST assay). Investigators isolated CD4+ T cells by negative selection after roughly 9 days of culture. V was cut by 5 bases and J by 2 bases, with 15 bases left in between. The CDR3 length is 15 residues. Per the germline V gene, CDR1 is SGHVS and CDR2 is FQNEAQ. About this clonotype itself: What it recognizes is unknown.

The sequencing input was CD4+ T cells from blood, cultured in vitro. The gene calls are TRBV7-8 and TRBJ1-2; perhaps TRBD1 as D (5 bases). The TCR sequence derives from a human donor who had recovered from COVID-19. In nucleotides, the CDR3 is TGTGCCAGCAGCCCGCGGTGGCAGGGAAACTATGGCTACACCTTC. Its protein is CASSPRWQGNYGYTF.